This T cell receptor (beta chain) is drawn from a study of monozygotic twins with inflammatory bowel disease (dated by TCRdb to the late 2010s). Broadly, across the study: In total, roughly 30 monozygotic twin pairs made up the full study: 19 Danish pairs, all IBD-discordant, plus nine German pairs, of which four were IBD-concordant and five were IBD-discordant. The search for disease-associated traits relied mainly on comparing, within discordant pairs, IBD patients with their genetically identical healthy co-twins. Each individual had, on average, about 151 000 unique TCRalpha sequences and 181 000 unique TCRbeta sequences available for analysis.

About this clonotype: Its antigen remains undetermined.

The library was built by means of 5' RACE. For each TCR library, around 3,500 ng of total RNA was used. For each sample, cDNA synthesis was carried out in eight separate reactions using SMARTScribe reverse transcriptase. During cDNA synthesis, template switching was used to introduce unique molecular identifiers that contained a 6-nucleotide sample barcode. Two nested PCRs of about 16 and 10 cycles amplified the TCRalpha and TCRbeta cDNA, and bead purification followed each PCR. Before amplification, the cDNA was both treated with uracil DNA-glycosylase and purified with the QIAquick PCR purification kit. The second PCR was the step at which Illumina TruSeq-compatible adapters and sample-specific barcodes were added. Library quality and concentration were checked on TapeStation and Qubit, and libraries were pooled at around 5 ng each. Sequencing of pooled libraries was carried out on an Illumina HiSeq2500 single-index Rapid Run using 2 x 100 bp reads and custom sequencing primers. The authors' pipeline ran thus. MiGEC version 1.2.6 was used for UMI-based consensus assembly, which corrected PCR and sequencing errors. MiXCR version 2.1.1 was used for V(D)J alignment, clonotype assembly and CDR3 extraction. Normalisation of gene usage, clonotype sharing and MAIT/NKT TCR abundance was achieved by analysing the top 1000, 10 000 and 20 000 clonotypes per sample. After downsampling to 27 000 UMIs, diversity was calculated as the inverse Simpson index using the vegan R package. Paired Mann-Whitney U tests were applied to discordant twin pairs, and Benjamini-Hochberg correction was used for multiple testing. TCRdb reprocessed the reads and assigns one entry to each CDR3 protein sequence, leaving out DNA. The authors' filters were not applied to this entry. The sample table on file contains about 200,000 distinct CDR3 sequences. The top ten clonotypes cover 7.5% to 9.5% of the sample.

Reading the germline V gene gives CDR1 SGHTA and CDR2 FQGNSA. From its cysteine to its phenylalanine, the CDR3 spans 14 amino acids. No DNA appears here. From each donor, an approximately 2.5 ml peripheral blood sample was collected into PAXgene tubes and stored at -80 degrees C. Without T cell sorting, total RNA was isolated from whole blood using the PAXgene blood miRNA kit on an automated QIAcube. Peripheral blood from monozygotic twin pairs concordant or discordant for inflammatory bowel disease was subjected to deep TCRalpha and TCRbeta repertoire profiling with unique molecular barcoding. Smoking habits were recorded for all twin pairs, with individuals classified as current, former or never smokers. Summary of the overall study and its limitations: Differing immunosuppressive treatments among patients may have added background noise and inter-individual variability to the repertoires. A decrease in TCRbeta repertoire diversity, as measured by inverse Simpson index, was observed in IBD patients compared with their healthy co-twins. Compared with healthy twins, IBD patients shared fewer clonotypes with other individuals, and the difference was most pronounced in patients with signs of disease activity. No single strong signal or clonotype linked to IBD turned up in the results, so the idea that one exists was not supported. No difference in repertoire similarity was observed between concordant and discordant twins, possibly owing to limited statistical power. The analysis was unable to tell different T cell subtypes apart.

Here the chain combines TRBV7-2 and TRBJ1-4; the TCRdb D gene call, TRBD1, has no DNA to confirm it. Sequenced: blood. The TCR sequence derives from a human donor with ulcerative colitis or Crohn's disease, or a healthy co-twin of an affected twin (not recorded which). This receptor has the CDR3 CASSYRATNEKLFF. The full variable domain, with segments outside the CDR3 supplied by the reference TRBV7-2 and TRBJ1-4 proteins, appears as GAGVSQSPSNKVTEKGKDVELRCDPISGHTALYWYRQSLGQGLEFLIYFQGNSAPDKSGLPSDRFSAERTGGSVSTLTIQRTQQEDSAVYLCASSYRATNEKLFFGSGTQLSVL.